These T cell receptor beta chains were read from a single sample in a study of post-analysis software for immune sequencing data. TCRdb recomputed calls from the PCR reads with MiXCR, one row per CDR3 protein. The sample includes some 890,000 distinct CDR3 sequences, roughly 50% seen only once; the top ten take under 6%. The material sequenced was blood. The receptors were gathered from a girl between 10 and 17 years old with multiple sclerosis. Both conserved end residues are part of each CDR3. A D gene is named only where the DNA matches it firmly. Not all rows give a size; the values are once, few, many and, for expanded clones, a class.

v_call	d_call	clone_size	j_call	cdr3_length	cdr3_aa	cdr3_nt
TRBV29-1	-	-	TRBJ2-1	13	CSVGEGGLDEQFF	TGCAGCGTGGGGGAGGGGGGGCTCGATGAGCAGTTCTTC
TRBV9	-	-	TRBJ1-5	14	CASSVSGLGQPQHF	TGTGCCAGCAGCGTATCAGGGTTAGGTCAGCCCCAGCATTTT
TRBV7-2	TRBD1	-	TRBJ1-2	14	CASSLATGEGGYTF	TGTGCCAGCAGCTTAGCTACAGGGGAGGGTGGCTACACCTTC
TRBV7-9	TRBD2	-	TRBJ2-7	16	CASSLSSGKGLSEQYF	TGTGCCAGCAGCTTAAGTAGCGGGAAGGGGCTCAGCGAGCAGTACTTC
TRBV19	-	-	TRBJ2-1	14	CASSMGSWYSEQFF	TGTGCCAGTAGTATGGGGAGCTGGTACAGTGAGCAGTTCTTC
TRBV6-2/TRBV6-3	-	-	TRBJ2-7	19	CASSNNPGGQGAGDDEQYF	TGTGCCAGCAGTAATAACCCAGGAGGACAGGGAGCGGGAGATGACGAGCAGTACTTC
TRBV7-9	-	once	TRBJ1-1	13	CADGAPLDTEAFF	TGTGCCGACGGGGCTCCCCTTGACACTGAAGCTTTCTTT
TRBV5-1	TRBD1	few	TRBJ1-4	14	CASSTTGDGEKLFF	TGCGCCAGCAGCACGACAGGGGACGGCGAAAAACTGTTTTTT
TRBV15	-	-	TRBJ2-5	15	CATSYPGRGRETQYF	TGTGCCACCTCCTATCCGGGACGGGGTAGAGAGACCCAGTACTTC
TRBV10-3	-	-	TRBJ1-5	14	CAISPGPEVKPQHF	TGTGCCATCAGCCCGGGGCCGGAGGTTAAGCCCCAGCATTTT
TRBV4-2	TRBD2	-	TRBJ2-5	15	CASSRGLGLGETQYF	TGTGCCAGCAGCCGGGGACTAGGGTTGGGGGAGACCCAGTACTTC
TRBV7-9	-	few	TRBJ2-5	16	CASSLVDTNYQETQYF	TGTGCCAGCAGCTTAGTGGACACAAACTACCAAGAGACCCAGTACTTC
TRBV20-1	-	few	TRBJ2-1	13	CSAMGPWDNEQFF	TGCAGTGCTATGGGCCCTTGGGACAATGAGCAGTTCTTC
TRBV7-9	TRBD1	-	TRBJ1-2	16	CASSLSEVGTVYGYTF	TGTGCCAGCAGCTTATCGGAGGTCGGGACAGTCTATGGCTACACCTTC
TRBV7-2	-	-	TRBJ2-5	16	CASSLAPGSSLETQYF	TGTGCCAGCAGCTTAGCGCCCGGTAGCTCGTTAGAGACCCAGTACTTC
TRBV12-3/TRBV12-4	-	-	TRBJ1-6	12	CASSPGRSPLHF	TGTGCCAGCAGCCCGGGGCGATCACCCCTCCACTTT
TRBV7-2	TRBD1	few	TRBJ1-1	15	CASSLGGQGRTEAFF	TGTGCCAGCAGCTTAGGGGGACAGGGGAGGACTGAAGCTTTCTTT
TRBV4-1	TRBD2	few	TRBJ2-3	15	CASSQDHLAADTQYF	TGCGCCAGCAGCCAAGACCACCTAGCGGCAGATACGCAGTATTTT
TRBV7-3	TRBD2	-	TRBJ2-1	17	CASSLIPAGVGQETQFF	TGTGCCAGCAGCTTAATCCCAGCGGGAGTAGGCCAAGAGACCCAGTTCTTC
TRBV10-3	-	few	TRBJ2-5	12	CAISDSLETQYF	TGTGCCATCAGTGATTCTCTGGAGACCCAGTACTTC
TRBV20-1	-	few	TRBJ2-7	12	CSAEDSGYEQYF	TGCAGTGCAGAGGATAGCGGCTACGAGCAGTACTTC
TRBV3-1	-	once	TRBJ2-2	15	CASSQRTTGAGELFF	TGTGCCAGCAGCCAAAGGACAACAGGAGCCGGGGAGCTGTTTTTT
TRBV29-1	TRBD2	-	TRBJ2-1	13	CSTGLAGENEQVF	TGCAGCACTGGACTAGCGGGAGAGAATGAGCAGGTCTTC
TRBV12-3/TRBV12-4	TRBD1	-	TRBJ2-7	14	CASSRDSQTYEQYF	TGTGCCAGCAGTAGGGACAGCCAAACCTACGAGCAGTACTTC
TRBV10-3	TRBD2	-	TRBJ2-1	15	CAISQTSGGYNEQFF	TGTGCCATCAGCCAGACTAGCGGAGGCTACAATGAGCAGTTCTTC
TRBV7-3	TRBD2	-	TRBJ2-1	15	CASSRLAGGGNEQFF	TGTGCCAGCAGCCGACTAGCGGGGGGGGGAAATGAGCAGTTCTTC